Below are 15 T cell receptor beta chains sequenced from a single sample in a study of blood T cell repertoires in COVID-19. Repertoires were generated with immunoSEQ multiplex PCR, while TCRdb's copy carries only in-frame clones and drops some. The repertoire holds about 110,000 clones, 65% to 85% seen once, with 0.83% in the top ten. Source material: peripheral blood. The receptors derive from a woman in her sixties or seventies with acute or convalescent COVID-19.

The chain links TRBV6-5 to TRBJ1-2, with 9 bases fitting TRBD1. Germline CDR1 and CDR2: MNHEY and SVGAGI. V lost 8 bases, J lost 5 bases, and 6 bases stayed unmatched. The CDR3 extends over 13 amino acids. CDR3 sequence reads: CASAYRGRYGYTF. The CDR3 bases are TGTGCCAGCGCCTACAGGGGGCGGTATGGCTACACCTTC.

The genes are TRBV30 and TRBJ1-4; the D gene is possibly TRBD1 (6 bases). The CDR3 has 14 amino acids. V gave up 2 bases and J gave up 3 bases, with 10 bases separating them. CDR1 is GTSNPN and CDR2 is SVGIG in the germline V gene (reference sequence). CDR3 bases: TGTGCCTGGAGTCTAGGGGGATCTAATGAAAAACTGTTTTTT. Translation gives CAWSLGGSNEKLFF.

In its sample, this clone was seen a few times. This chain links TRBV7-9 with TRBJ2-5; the D gene is possibly TRBD1 (6 bases). This CDR3 is built from 14 residues. The germline V gene encodes CDR1 SEHNR and CDR2 FQNEAQ (reference sequence). Deletions cut 1 base from V and 3 bases from J, with 9 bases between. Here the CDR3 DNA reads TGTGCCAGCAGCTTAGGGGACACTAAAGAGACCCAGTACTTC. It translates to CASSLGDTKETQYF.

The rearrangement uses TRBV21-1 and TRBJ1-1; the table's TRBD1 call for D was not verified on the DNA. TRBV21-1 is reported as a pseudogene. CDR3 size: 14 residues. CDR3 nucleotides: TGTGCCAGCATCGACGACAGGGGGCGCGGAGAAGCTTTCTTT. This codes for CASIDDRGRGEAFF.

This clone came up once. This chain connects TRBV6-5 to TRBJ1-5, with 7 bases that match TRBD1. The CDR3 is 14 residues long. Trimming took 6 bases from V and 4 from J; bases not matched to a gene: 6. Germline V gives CDR1 MNHEY, CDR2 SVGAGI. The CDR3 is CASRVDRANQPQHF. As DNA, the CDR3 is TGTGCCAGCAGGGTTGACAGGGCTAATCAGCCCCAGCATTTT.

The chain recombines TRBV7-9 with TRBJ2-1; 12 nucleotides line up with TRBD1. Germline CDR1 is SEHNR and CDR2 is FQNEAQ (reference sequence). Losses at the gene ends were 5 bases for V and 6 bases for J; bases not matched to a gene: 5. The length of the CDR3 is 15 residues. The CDR3 DNA follows: TGTGCCAGCAGCCCGGGACAGGGGGCCTTCAATGAGCAGTTCTTC. Its protein product is CASSPGQGAFNEQFF. Supplemented by reference TRBV7-9 and TRBJ2-1, the full variable domain reads DTGVSQNPRHKITKRGQNVTFRCDPISEHNRLYWYRQTLGQGPEFLTYFQNEAQLEKSRLLSDRFSAERPKGSFSTLEIQRTEQGDSAMYLCASSPGQGAFNEQFFGPGTRLTVL.

This clone was counted once. The V and J genes are TRBV10-1 and TRBJ1-1; D not resolved. V lost 0 bases, J lost 3 bases, and 11 bases lay in between. Germline V CDR1 and CDR2: WNHNN, SYGVQD (reference sequence). The CDR3 is made up of 15 amino acids. CDR3 protein: CASSESVGGYTEAFF. The CDR3 bases are TGCGCCAGCAGTGAGTCCGTGGGAGGGTACACTGAAGCTTTCTTT.

The chain combines TRBV3-1 (or the pseudogene TRBV3-2) with TRBJ1-1; D remains ambiguous. Germline-derived CDR1 and CDR2 are LGHDT and YNNKEL (reference sequence). Deletions cut 4 bases from V and 1 base from J, with 13 bases between. This CDR3 comprises 15 residues. CDR3 protein: CASSPLGARNTEAFF. The CDR3 coding sequence is TGTGCCAGCAGCCCCTTGGGAGCGCGGAACACTGAAGCTTTCTTT.

The chain joins TRBV3-1 (or the pseudogene TRBV3-2) to TRBJ1-2; 7 bases line up with TRBD1. V lost 1 base to trimming and J lost 8 bases; unmatched junction nucleotides: 10. From germline, CDR1 is LGHDT and CDR2 YNNKEL (reference sequence). This CDR3 is built from 15 residues. CDR3 bases: TGTGCCAGCAGCCAAGGTCTCCAAGGGGGCGAAGGCTACACCTTC. Amino acid sequence: CASSQGLQGGEGYTF.

This clone was seen a single time. V usage is TRBV12-3 or TRBV12-4 and J usage is TRBJ2-1; 7 positions match TRBD1. The CDR3 consists of 13 residues. V gave up 5 bases and J gave up 10 bases; unmatched junction bases: 8. CDR3 in amino acids: CASSTGVLGEQFF. The DNA of the CDR3 is TGTGCCAGCAGTACAGGGGTCCTAGGAGAGCAGTTCTTC.

The chain carries TRBV3-1 (or the pseudogene TRBV3-2) and TRBJ1-2; D remains unclear. The V end was cut by 8 bases, the J end by 4 bases, with 11 bases between. Per the germline V gene, CDR1 is LGHDT and CDR2 is YNNKEL (reference sequence). The CDR3 is 12 amino acids. The CDR3 sequence: CASFRVTYGYTF. The CDR3, as DNA: TGTGCCAGCTTCCGGGTAACCTATGGCTACACCTTC.

This clone was recorded a few times. The chain uses TRBV27 and TRBJ2-2; TRBD2 matches at 7 bases. The trim removed 2 bases at V and 1 base at J, leaving 4 bases unmatched. The CDR3 loop spans 16 amino acids. Germline V gene data show CDR1 as MNHEY and CDR2 as SMNVEV (reference sequence). This CDR3 is CASSLEGGLNTGELFF. Here the CDR3 DNA reads TGTGCCAGCAGTTTAGAGGGAGGGTTGAACACCGGGGAGCTGTTTTTT.

The chain recombines TRBV5-1 with TRBJ2-1; 11 bases are a match to TRBD2. The CDR3 totals 15 residues. Trimming at V came to 5 bases and at J to 6 bases, leaving 7 bases not matched to a gene. CDR1 and CDR2 from the germline V gene are SGHRS and YFSETQ. CDR3 sequence: CASRSTSGIVNEQFF. The CDR3 nucleotides are TGCGCCAGCAGGTCGACTAGCGGGATCGTCAATGAGCAGTTCTTC.

This rearrangement joins TRBV18 to TRBJ2-1; no clear D gene. V lost 4 bases and J lost 7, with 5 bases in between. The CDR3 consists of 11 residues. Germline V lookup: CDR1 KGHSH, CDR2 LQKENI. CDR3 region: CASSLGNEQFF. For the CDR3, the DNA is TGTGCCAGCTCACTCGGGAATGAGCAGTTCTTC.

This clone appeared a single time. In nucleotides, the CDR3 is TGTGCCAGCAGCTTGGGGGGTCCCGGCGCTGAAGCTTTCTTT. Its translation: CASSLGGPGAEAFF. This chain uses TRBV11-3 with TRBJ1-1; D is perhaps TRBD1 (5 bases). The germline V gene has CDR1 SGHNT and CDR2 YENEEA. V gave up 3 bases and J gave up 6 bases, with 14 bases separating them. The CDR3 is 14 amino acids.